This is a list of T cell receptor beta chains from one sample in a study of T cell changes during pregnancy in multiple sclerosis. Sequenced by immunoSEQ multiplex PCR; TCRdb stores in-frame clones only, minus some. This table has around 21,000 clones, about 89% appearing once. Sequenced here: CD8+ T cells from peripheral blood mononuclear cells, sampled in the first trimester of pregnancy. These receptors originate from a female donor with multiple sclerosis, enrolled in a pregnancy study. Both conserved end residues are part of each CDR3. Fields, in order: CDR3 protein, V gene, clone size. A clone size is listed for some rows: how often the clone was seen (once, few, many), or a class if it is expanded.

CDR3 protein: CASSQGTALDRNTEAFF
V gene: TRBV4-1
clone size: -

CDR3 protein: CASSEQPTGYSYEQYF
V gene: TRBV19
clone size: -

CDR3 protein: CASSNLGTGSSREQYF
V gene: TRBV5-4
clone size: -

CDR3 protein: CASSHPGGKPKLYNEQFF
V gene: TRBV23-1
clone size: -

CDR3 protein: CATSTGLQRWAGELFF
V gene: TRBV15
clone size: -

CDR3 protein: CASSLAETHIGEQFF
V gene: TRBV6-6
clone size: -

CDR3 protein: CASRSLTQGVGPQHF
V gene: TRBV12-2
clone size: -

CDR3 protein: CASSTGTRFNEQFF
V gene: TRBV27
clone size: -

CDR3 protein: CASSFDSGAWEQYF
V gene: TRBV27
clone size: -

CDR3 protein: CASSDSGSSYNEQFF
V gene: TRBV19
clone size: -

CDR3 protein: CATSIQEDGLYF
V gene: TRBV15
clone size: once